A selection of T cell receptor beta chains follows, all from one sample in a study of human thymus T cells. Assay used: immunoSEQ multiplex PCR; TCRdb lists only in-frame clones, some missing. The sample shows tens of thousands of clones, approximately 95% of them seen only once. The sample comprised thymus tissue. These receptor sequences come from a girl under three years old with a congenital heart defect but otherwise immunologically healthy. Each CDR3 is given with its conserved first and last residue. Fields, in order: V gene, D gene, J gene, clone size, CDR3 protein, CDR3 DNA. A D gene is named only where the DNA matches it firmly. Clone size is shown for a subset of rows, as once, few, many or a class of expanded clone.

>TRBV15|TRBD2|TRBJ2-3|.
CATSNWAGGATDTQYF
TGTGCCACCAGCAACTGGGCGGGAGGTGCCACAGATACGCAGTATTTT
>TRBV7-9|.|TRBJ2-7|.
CASNEGGGYYEQYF
TGTGCCAGCAACGAGGGAGGGGGCTACTACGAGCAGTACTTC
>TRBV4-3|TRBD2|TRBJ2-7|.
CASSQEAGTRLGEQYF
TGCGCCAGCAGCCAAGAGGCCGGGACTAGACTTGGCGAGCAGTACTTC
>TRBV5-1|.|TRBJ2-5|.
CASSPGVPETQYF
TGCGCCAGCAGCCCGGGGGTACCAGAGACCCAGTACTTC
>TRBV5-1|.|TRBJ2-3|.
CASSATDTQYF
TGCGCCAGCAGCGCCACAGATACGCAGTATTTT
>TRBV29-1|TRBD1|TRBJ1-4|.
CSALPEDRGLKGYEKLFF
TGCAGCGCCTTACCCGAAGACAGGGGGCTTAAGGGTTATGAAAAACTGTTTTTT
>TRBV28|.|TRBJ2-7|.
CASSTPYEQYF
TGTGCCAGCAGTACCCCCTACGAGCAGTACTTC
>TRBV27|.|TRBJ2-5|.
CASSLGETQYF
TGTGCCAGCAGTTTAGGGGAGACCCAGTACTTC
>TRBV15|.|TRBJ2-7|.
CATAQSLVDEQYF
TGTGCCACCGCCCAAAGCTTGGTGGACGAGCAGTACTTC
>TRBV6-5|.|TRBJ2-5|.
CASSYSRPVTRETQYF
TGTGCCAGCAGTTACTCTCGGCCAGTTACACGAGAGACCCAGTACTTC
>TRBV19|.|TRBJ1-1|.
CASSPRGENTEAFF
TGTGCCAGTAGCCCGAGGGGAGAGAACACTGAAGCTTTCTTT
>TRBV29-1|TRBD2|TRBJ2-6|.
CSVVLRPGGPSSGANVLTF
TGCAGCGTTGTTTTACGCCCGGGAGGGCCGAGCTCTGGGGCCAACGTCCTGACTTTC
>TRBV15|TRBD1|TRBJ2-3|once
CATSREPSAGGRGDTQYF
TGTGCCACCAGCAGAGAACCCTCCGCAGGGGGCCGAGGAGATACGCAGTATTTT
>TRBV27|TRBD2|TRBJ2-2|.
CASSREGRTSGRLGELFF
TGTGCCAGCAGCCGGGAGGGCCGGACTAGCGGGAGGTTGGGGGAGCTGTTTTTT
>TRBV4-2|TRBD2|TRBJ2-1|.
CASSQGLAGIYNEQFF
TGTGCCAGCAGCCAAGGACTAGCGGGGATTTACAATGAGCAGTTCTTC
>TRBV4-2|TRBD2|TRBJ2-3|.
CASSRSGTSGLTDTQYF
TGTGCCAGCAGCCGATCCGGGACTAGCGGCCTCACAGATACGCAGTATTTT
>TRBV11-3|TRBD2|TRBJ2-2|once
CASSLRIAGVFTGELFF
TGTGCCAGCAGCTTAAGGATAGCGGGAGTCTTTACCGGGGAGCTGTTTTTT
>TRBV4-3|TRBD1|TRBJ1-2|once
CASSQAGQGFYGYTF
TGCGCCAGCAGCCAAGCCGGACAGGGGTTTTATGGCTACACCTTC
>TRBV28|.|TRBJ1-2|.
CASSPNKWYGYTF
TGTGCCAGCAGTCCCAACAAGTGGTATGGCTACACCTTC
>TRBV4-3|TRBD2|TRBJ2-3|.
CASSQGLAEDTQYF
TGCGCCAGCAGCCAGGGACTAGCGGAGGATACGCAGTATTTT
>TRBV6-5|.|TRBJ1-3|.
CASSMKSSGNTIYF
TGTGCCAGCAGCATGAAGAGCTCTGGAAACACCATATATTTT
>TRBV7-8|TRBD1|TRBJ1-1|.
CASSHRGDRVNTEAFF
TGTGCCAGCAGTCACCGTGGGGACAGAGTTAACACTGAAGCTTTCTTT
>TRBV19|TRBD1|TRBJ2-7|.
CASSTGTGGQVTYEQYF
TGTGCCAGTAGTACCGGGACAGGGGGCCAAGTGACCTACGAGCAGTACTTC
>TRBV4-3|TRBD1|TRBJ1-4|few
CASSQDGDRGCATNEKLFF
TGCGCCAGCAGCCAAGATGGGGACAGGGGGTGTGCAACTAATGAAAAACTGTTTTTT
>TRBV19|TRBD1|TRBJ2-3|.
CASSIAGRNPRPTTGHRTDTQYF
TGTGCCAGTAGTATAGCCGGCCGGAACCCGCGGCCTACGACAGGGCATAGGACAGATACGCAGTATTTT
>TRBV18|TRBD2|TRBJ2-1|.
CASSGNQRDSYNEQFF
TGTGCCAGCTCAGGCAACCAGCGGGACTCCTACAATGAGCAGTTCTTC
>TRBV27|.|TRBJ2-5|.
CASSAGKWEETQYF
TGTGCCAGCAGTGCGGGGAAATGGGAAGAGACCCAGTACTTC
>TRBV7-9|.|TRBJ2-3|.
CASSFSLGGPFTDTQYF
TGTGCCAGCAGTTTTTCTTTGGGCGGGCCTTTCACAGATACGCAGTATTTT
>TRBV15|TRBD2|TRBJ2-3|.
CATSRAGTSGTTHSTDTQYF
TGTGCCACCAGCAGAGCGGGGACTAGCGGGACGACTCATAGCACAGATACGCAGTATTTT
>TRBV4-1|.|TRBJ1-1|.
CASSLTLRGHSDGAEAFF
TGCGCCAGCAGCCTGACTCTCCGGGGCCATTCAGACGGCGCTGAAGCTTTCTTT
>TRBV29-1|TRBD2|TRBJ2-5|.
CSVVFPGTSGSWDGKETQYF
TGCAGCGTTGTGTTCCCCGGCACTAGCGGGAGCTGGGACGGAAAAGAGACCCAGTACTTC
>TRBV5-1|.|TRBJ2-1|.
CASSPLPFSRVFF
TGCGCCAGCAGCCCGCTCCCGTTCTCGCGGGTGTTCTTC
>TRBV27|.|TRBJ1-4|.
CASSPRGRGARDEKLFF
TGTGCCAGCAGTCCTCGGGGGAGAGGAGCGAGGGACGAAAAACTGTTTTTT
>TRBV20-1|.|TRBJ1-4|.
CSATNEKLFF
TGCAGTGCGACCAATGAAAAACTGTTTTTT
>TRBV10-2|.|TRBJ2-7|.
CASSEVRGTPPTYEQYF
TGCGCCAGCAGTGAGGTCCGCGGGACACCCCCAACTTACGAGCAGTACTTC
>TRBV5-6|.|TRBJ1-4|.
CASSRRVLTNEKLFF
TGTGCCAGCAGCCGAAGGGTCCTAACTAATGAAAAACTGTTTTTT
>TRBV20-1|.|TRBJ2-1|once
CSARSANEQFF
TGCAGTGCGCGGTCAGCCAATGAGCAGTTCTTC
>TRBV30|TRBD1|TRBJ1-4|.
CACRDRGRAGEKLFF
TGTGCCTGCCGTGACAGGGGGCGCGCGGGTGAAAAACTGTTTTTT
>TRBV12-5|.|TRBJ1-2|few
CASGLVQGGGYTF
TGTGCTAGTGGTTTGGTACAGGGCGGCGGCTACACCTTC
>TRBV7-9|.|TRBJ2-1|.
CASSGGLEQFF
TGTGCCAGCAGCGGCGGACTCGAGCAGTTCTTC
>TRBV7-9|TRBD2|TRBJ2-1|.
CASSRGLACYNEQFF
TGTGCCAGCAGCCGCGGACTAGCGTGTTACAATGAGCAGTTCTTC
>TRBV5-1|.|TRBJ2-3|.
CASTRDSSRDTDTQYF
TGCGCCAGCACCCGGGACTCGAGTAGGGACACAGATACGCAGTATTTT
>TRBV6-1|.|TRBJ2-5|few
CASRAARGQETQYF
TGTGCCAGCAGGGCGGCCAGGGGACAAGAGACCCAGTACTTC
>TRBV7-8|.|TRBJ1-3|once
CASSAFDTIYF
TGTGCCAGCAGCGCCTTTGACACCATATATTTT
>TRBV12-2|.|TRBJ2-7|.
CASRLMRTGRSYEQYF
TGTGCAAGTCGCTTGATGAGGACAGGGAGGTCCTACGAGCAGTACTTC
>TRBV19|TRBD1|TRBJ1-5|.
CASSIQATGEYSNQPQHF
TGTGCCAGTAGTATCCAAGCGACAGGGGAATATAGCAATCAGCCCCAGCATTTT
>TRBV19|TRBD1|TRBJ1-2|.
CASSIDPPDRGIPYGYTF
TGTGCCAGTAGTATAGATCCTCCCGACAGGGGGATCCCCTATGGCTACACCTTC
>TRBV5-1|TRBD1|TRBJ1-2|.
CASSRGQGGGYTF
TGCGCCAGCAGCCGAGGACAGGGAGGTGGCTACACCTTC
>TRBV7-8|TRBD1|TRBJ2-1|.
CASSQAGQGDNNEQFF
TGTGCCAGCAGCCAAGCGGGACAGGGGGACAACAATGAGCAGTTCTTC
>TRBV15|TRBD1|TRBJ1-4|once
CATSRDHYRDREGPNEKLFF
TGTGCCACCAGCAGAGACCATTACCGGGACAGGGAGGGACCTAATGAAAAACTGTTTTTT
>TRBV7-2|TRBD1|TRBJ1-2|few
CASSLNPGQGFVGYGYTF
TGTGCCAGCAGCCTCAATCCGGGACAGGGATTCGTTGGCTATGGCTACACCTTC
>TRBV10-3|TRBD2|TRBJ2-1|.
CAISGGLAGADEQFF
TGTGCCATCAGCGGGGGACTAGCGGGAGCAGATGAGCAGTTCTTC
>TRBV18|.|TRBJ2-2|once
CASSPGPYTGELFF
TGTGCCAGCTCACCTGGGCCTTACACCGGGGAGCTGTTTTTT
>TRBV30|.|TRBJ2-2|.
CAWTSVGTGELFF
TGTGCCTGGACTAGCGTCGGCACCGGGGAGCTGTTTTTT
>TRBV18|TRBD1|TRBJ2-5|.
CASSPTGSVPRETQYF
TGTGCCAGCTCACCGACAGGGTCGGTCCCAAGAGAGACCCAGTACTTC
>TRBV5-1|.|TRBJ2-1|.
CASSLLRGSSYNEQFF
TGCGCCAGCAGCTTGTTAAGGGGGAGCTCCTACAATGAGCAGTTCTTC
>TRBV7-2|.|TRBJ1-2|.
CASTETGSGGLYGYTF
TGTGCCAGCACCGAAACAGGGTCCGGGGGCCTCTATGGCTACACCTTC
>TRBV27|TRBD2|TRBJ2-1|.
CASSPGLAGYNEQFF
TGTGCCAGCAGTCCGGGACTAGCGGGGTACAATGAGCAGTTCTTC
>TRBV5-1|.|TRBJ1-5|.
CASSLKGHQPQHF
TGCGCCAGCAGCTTAAAAGGTCATCAGCCCCAGCATTTT